These 25 T cell receptor beta chains were all obtained from the same sample, sequenced in a study of T-cell reconstitution after alpha-beta-depleted transplantation in children. Unique molecular identifiers were incorporated during preparation of the TCRbeta library. TCRdb passed the PCR reads through MiXCR, listing each CDR3 protein once. Altogether about 540,000 distinct CDR3 sequences are present, around 16% being singletons, with the ten largest covering less than 4%. The specimen was PBMCs from the stem cell graft donor, collected from the stem cell graft. The origin of the receptors is a human donor who donated a stem cell graft to a child with acute lymphoblastic leukemia.

J is TRBJ1-1 and V is TRBV20-1, with TRBD1 as a possible D gene (6 bases). V lost 7 bases to trimming and J lost 0 bases, with 15 bases between them. This CDR3 is 14 amino acids long. Per germline, CDR1 DFQATT and CDR2 SNEGSKA (reference sequence). The CDR3 DNA follows: TGCAGTGTCATGAAGAGGACAGTGAACACTGAAGCTTTCTTT. It is translated as CSVMKRTVNTEAFF.

The rearrangement links TRBV30 to TRBJ2-5; possibly TRBD1 or TRBD2 for D (5 bases each). This CDR3 region has 14 residues. Germline lookup yields CDR1 GTSNPN and CDR2 SVGIG (reference sequence). The V gene lost 5 bases and the J gene lost 5 bases, with 18 bases spanning the gap. CDR3 in DNA: TGTGCCTGGGACCCCCGAGGGGTCCCGGAGACCCAGTACTTC. Encoded protein: CAWDPRGVPETQYF.

The chain uses TRBV11-1 and TRBJ1-4; 9 positions agree with TRBD1. Germline V gene sequence: CDR1 SGHAT, CDR2 FQDESV (reference sequence). The V segment lost 4 bases and the J segment 11 bases; nucleotides outside the gene matches: 8. The CDR3 runs 14 residues. The CDR3 protein is CASSSYRGQGKLFF. Here the CDR3 DNA reads TGTGCCAGCAGCTCCTACAGGGGGCAAGGGAAACTGTTTTTT.

The table lists this clonotype with many counts. The chain is built from TRBV6-5 and TRBJ2-1; tentative D call: TRBD1 (7 bases). The germline gives CDR1 MNHEY, CDR2 SVGAGI. The CDR3 totals 13 residues. V was pared by 6 bases and J by 9 bases, with 15 bases between. Here the CDR3 reads CASSLQGTAEQFF. CDR3 nucleotide sequence: TGTGCCAGCAGCCTACAGGGGACTGCTGAGCAGTTCTTC.

This clonotype was recorded a few times. V gene TRBV7-9 combines with J gene TRBJ1-1, with D perhaps matching TRBD1 (5 bases). V was trimmed by 3 bases and J by 5 bases, leaving 16 bases between them. Germline V gene sequence: CDR1 SEHNR, CDR2 FQNEAQ (reference sequence). The CDR3 runs 15 residues. Here the CDR3 reads CASSFVGDAQTEAFF. DNA of the CDR3: TGTGCCAGCAGCTTCGTAGGGGACGCGCAAACTGAAGCTTTCTTT.

This chain uses TRBV4-1 with TRBJ2-7; 7 nucleotides line up with TRBD2. This CDR3 has 14 amino acids. CDR1 and CDR2 (germline): MGHRA, YSYEKL. The V gene end was trimmed by 0 bases and the J gene end by 6 bases; junction bases not matched to a gene: 5. CDR3 nucleotides: TGCGCCAGCAGCCAAGATCCAGCTAGCGGCGAGCAGTACTTC. This codes for CASSQDPASGEQYF.

The CDR3 DNA is TGTGCCAGCAGCCAGGGACAGGGTCATGGCTACACCTTC. Amino acids: CASSQGQGHGYTF. V is TRBV7-3 and J is TRBJ1-2; TRBD1 matches at 9 bases. Trimming removed 5 bases from V and 6 bases from J; junction bases left unmatched: 4. This CDR3 has 13 residues. Germline lookup yields CDR1 SGHTA and CDR2 FQGTGA.

J is TRBJ2-3 and V is TRBV7-6; 13 nucleotides agree with TRBD2. The trim removed 2 bases at V and 2 bases at J, leaving 7 bases unmatched. The CDR3 has 18 amino acids. Looked up from germline, CDR1 is SGHVS and CDR2 is FNYEAQ. This chain's CDR3 is CASSLQSTSGRSTDTQYF. The CDR3, as DNA: TGTGCCAGCAGCTTACAATCGACTAGCGGGAGGTCCACAGATACGCAGTATTTT.

This clonotype turned up a few times. V and J are TRBV21-1 and TRBJ1-5. TRBV21-1 is a listed pseudogene. This CDR3 region has 13 residues. CDR3: CASSKGTGWAQHF. The CDR3 bases are TGTGCCAGCAGCAAAGGAACGGGGTGGGCCCAGCATTTT.

J is TRBJ2-7 and V is TRBV14, with a tentative D call TRBD2 (5 bases). The germline V gene has CDR1 SGHDN and CDR2 FVKESK. There are 8 residues in the CDR3. CDR3 nucleotides: TGTGCCAGCAGCCAAGCGGGAGTC. This encodes CASSQAGV.

This clonotype was observed a few times. The chain links TRBV30 to TRBJ2-7; D is tentatively TRBD1 or TRBD2 (5 bases each). Germline V lookup: CDR1 GTSNPN, CDR2 SVGIG (reference sequence). The CDR3 runs 13 residues. V lost 5 bases, J lost 7 bases, and 18 bases lay in between. Here the CDR3 reads CAWGLGVLGEQYF. In nucleotides, the CDR3 is TGTGCCTGGGGATTGGGGGTCCTAGGGGAGCAGTACTTC.

The sample holds a few counts of this clonotype. The chain has TRBV5-1 and TRBJ1-2, with a possible D match to TRBD1 (6 bases). The ends were cut back, 4 bases at V and 2 bases at J, with 12 bases in the middle. The germline gives CDR1 SGHRS, CDR2 YFSETQ. This CDR3 region has 14 residues. This chain's CDR3 is CASSRQGLNYGYTF. The CDR3 region has the DNA TGCGCCAGCAGCCGTCAGGGGCTCAACTATGGCTACACCTTC.

The chain recombines TRBV29-1 with TRBJ2-7, with D possibly called TRBD1 or TRBD2 (5 bases each). The CDR3 totals 11 residues. The V end was cut by 5 bases, the J end by 7 bases, with 12 bases between. Germline-derived CDR1 and CDR2 are SQVTM and ANQGSEA. DNA for the CDR3: TGCAGCGTTTTCAGGGCGGGTGAGCAGTACTTC. Translation: CSVFRAGEQYF.

This chain uses TRBV11-3 with TRBJ1-1; D is unresolved. This CDR3 contains 15 residues. Looked up from germline, CDR1 is SGHNT and CDR2 is YENEEA. With 0 bases removed from V and 7 bases from J, the gap between germline ends came to 15 bases. In DNA, the CDR3 is TGTGCCAGCAGCTTAGAGGCGGTTCCCCCCGGTGAAGCTTTCTTT. This translates into CASSLEAVPPGEAFF.

CDR3 nucleotide sequence: TGCAGCGTTGAAGGCGGGACAGGGAACTACGAGCAGTACTTC. It translates to CSVEGGTGNYEQYF. The chain joins TRBV29-1 to TRBJ2-7; TRBD1 aligns across 9 bases. V was pared by 1 base and J by 3 bases, with 4 bases of the junction left unmatched. Germline V CDR1 and CDR2: SQVTM, ANQGSEA. The CDR3 has 14 amino acids.

This sequence joins TRBV5-8 and TRBJ1-4; D might be TRBD1 (5 bases). The CDR3 contains 16 residues. Germline V gene lookup returns CDR1 SGHTS and CDR2 YDEGEE. Trimming cost V 1 base and J 5 bases, with 15 bases left between them. The CDR3 DNA sequence: TGTGCCAGCAGCTTGATGACGGGACTTTTAAATGAAAAACTGTTTTTT. This codes for CASSLMTGLLNEKLFF.

The V gene is TRBV12-3 or TRBV12-4, the J gene TRBJ1-6; TRBD1 matches 7 bases. This CDR3 comprises 15 residues. J gave up 13 bases and V 6 bases, and 15 bases lay outside the gene matches. CDR3 coding DNA: TGTGCCAGCAGCCCACAGGGGTGGGGGGCAAGTCCCCTCCACTTT. It specifies CASSPQGWGASPLHF.

The sample holds a few counts of this clonotype. V is TRBV7-9 and J is TRBJ2-2; 7 nucleotides match TRBD1. Germline-derived CDR1 and CDR2 are SEHNR and FQNEAQ (reference sequence). With 7 bases clipped from V and 4 bases from J, the junction kept 6 bases outside the gene matches. This CDR3 contains 14 residues. The CDR3 is CASIRQGSTGELFF. CDR3 bases: TGTGCCAGCATTCGACAGGGTAGCACCGGGGAGCTGTTTTTT.

This clonotype was seen only a few times. The chain employs TRBV5-5 and TRBJ1-1; D remains unclear. From germline, CDR1 is SGHKS and CDR2 YYEKEE (reference sequence). The CDR3 sequence is 14 residues long. Trimming removed 0 bases from V and 3 bases from J, with 9 bases in between. In nucleotides, the CDR3 is TGTGCCAGCAGCTTGGAGTACGGGTACACTGAAGCTTTCTTT. It translates to CASSLEYGYTEAFF.

This clonotype was recorded a few times. J is TRBJ1-2 and V is TRBV12-3 or TRBV12-4, with D possibly TRBD1 on 6 matching bases. V was cut by 6 bases and J by 3 bases, with 14 bases left in between. CDR3 length: 14 residues. This chain's CDR3 is CASRDWRGYYGYTF. The DNA for the CDR3 is TGTGCCAGCAGAGATTGGAGGGGGTACTATGGCTACACCTTC.

The V and J genes are TRBV7-8 and TRBJ1-1; D gene uncertain. V lost 2 bases and J lost 7, with 14 bases in between. The CDR3 loop spans 14 amino acids. Germline loops: CDR1 SGHVS, CDR2 FQNEAQ. Written as DNA, the CDR3 is TGTGCCAGCAGCTTATGGGGAGGCGCTAATGAAGCTTTCTTT. Amino acid sequence: CASSLWGGANEAFF.

The chain is built from TRBV20-1 and TRBJ2-7, with TRBD2 matching 10 bases. Looked up from germline, CDR1 is DFQATT and CDR2 is SNEGSKA (reference sequence). This CDR3 has 13 residues. Trimming cost V 7 bases and J 4 bases; bases outside gene matches: 7. CDR3 sequence: CSVLAGVVYEQYF. Written as DNA, the CDR3 is TGCAGTGTTCTAGCGGGAGTAGTTTACGAGCAGTACTTC.

This clonotype was observed a handful of times. The chain couples TRBV29-1 to TRBJ2-1, with 9 bases that match TRBD1. Per germline, CDR1 SQVTM and CDR2 ANQGSEA. This CDR3 is built from 14 residues. Germline trimming cut 7 bases from V and 4 bases from J; bases unmatched to any gene: 8. CDR3 nucleotides: TGCAGCGGGGGGGGGACAGGGCCATACAATGAGCAGTTCTTC. This codes for CSGGGTGPYNEQFF.

This clonotype was seen a handful of times. The J gene is TRBJ2-3, the V gene TRBV4-1; TRBD2 might be the D (6 bases). Germline V gives CDR1 MGHRA, CDR2 YSYEKL. The CDR3 covers 17 residues. V was shortened by 4 bases and J by 1 base, with 18 bases between the two germline ends. In nucleotides, the CDR3 is TGCGCCAGCAGCCGGGGGTTTAGCGGAAAAGGCACAGATACGCAGTATTTT. Amino acid sequence: CASSRGFSGKGTDTQYF.

This clonotype was seen a few times. This chain connects TRBV5-1 to TRBJ2-1, with D maybe TRBD2 (6 bases). Trimming removed 0 bases at V and 8 bases at J, with 18 bases between. Germline CDR1 and CDR2: SGHRS and YFSETQ. This CDR3 region has 16 residues. The CDR3 loop is CASSLAGGVQVDEQFF. Here the CDR3 DNA reads TGCGCCAGCAGCTTGGCGGGCGGGGTCCAAGTGGATGAGCAGTTCTTC.